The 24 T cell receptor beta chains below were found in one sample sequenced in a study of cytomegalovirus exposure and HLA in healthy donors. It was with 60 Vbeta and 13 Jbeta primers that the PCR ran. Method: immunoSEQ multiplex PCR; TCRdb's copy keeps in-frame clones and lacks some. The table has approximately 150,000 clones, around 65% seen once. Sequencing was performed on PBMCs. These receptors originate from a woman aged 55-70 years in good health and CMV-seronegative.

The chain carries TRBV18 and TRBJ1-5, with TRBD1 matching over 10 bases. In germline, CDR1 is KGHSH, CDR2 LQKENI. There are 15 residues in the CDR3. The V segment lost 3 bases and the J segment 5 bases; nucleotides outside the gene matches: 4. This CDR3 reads CASSPVGTGDQPQHF. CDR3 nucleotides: TGTGCCAGCTCACCGGTCGGGACAGGGGATCAGCCCCAGCATTTT.

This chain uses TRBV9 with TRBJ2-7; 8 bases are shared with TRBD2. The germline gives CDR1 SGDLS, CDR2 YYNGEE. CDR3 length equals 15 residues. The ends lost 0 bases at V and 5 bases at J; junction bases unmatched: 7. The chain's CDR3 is CASSVGPSGSDEQYF. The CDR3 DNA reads TGTGCCAGCAGCGTAGGGCCTAGCGGGTCGGACGAGCAGTACTTC.

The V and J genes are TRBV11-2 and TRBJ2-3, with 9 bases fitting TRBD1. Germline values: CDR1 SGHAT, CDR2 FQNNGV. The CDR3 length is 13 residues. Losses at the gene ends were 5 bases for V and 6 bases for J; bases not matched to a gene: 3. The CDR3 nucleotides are TGTGCCAGCAGCACAGGGGGCGCGGATACGCAGTATTTT. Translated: CASSTGGADTQYF.

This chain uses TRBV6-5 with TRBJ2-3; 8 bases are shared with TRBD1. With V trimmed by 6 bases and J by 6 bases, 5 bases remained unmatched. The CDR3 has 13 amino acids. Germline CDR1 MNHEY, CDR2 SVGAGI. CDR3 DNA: TGTGCCAGCAGGGAGGACAGGGAGGATACGCAGTATTTT. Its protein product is CASREDREDTQYF.

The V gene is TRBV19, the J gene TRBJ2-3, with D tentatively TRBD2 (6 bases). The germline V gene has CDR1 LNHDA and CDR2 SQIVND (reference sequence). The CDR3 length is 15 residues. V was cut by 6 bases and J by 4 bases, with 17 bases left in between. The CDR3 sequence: CASRAGPPDPDTQYF. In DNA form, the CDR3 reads TGTGCCAGTAGGGCGGGACCACCCGACCCAGATACGCAGTATTTT.

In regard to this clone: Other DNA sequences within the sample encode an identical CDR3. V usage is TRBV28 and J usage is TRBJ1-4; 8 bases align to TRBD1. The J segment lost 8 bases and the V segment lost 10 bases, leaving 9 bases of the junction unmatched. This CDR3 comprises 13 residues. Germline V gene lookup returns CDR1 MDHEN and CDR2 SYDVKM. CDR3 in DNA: TGTGCCACCTTAGGACAGGGCAGAGAAAAACTGTTTTTT. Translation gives CATLGQGREKLFF.

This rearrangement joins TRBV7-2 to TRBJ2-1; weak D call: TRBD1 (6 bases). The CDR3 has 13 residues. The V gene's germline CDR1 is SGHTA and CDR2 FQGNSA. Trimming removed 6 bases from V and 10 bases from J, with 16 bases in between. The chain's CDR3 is CASREVGGREQFF. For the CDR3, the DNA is TGTGCCAGCAGAGAGGTAGGGGGAAGGGAGCAGTTCTTC.

CDR3 DNA: TGCGCCAGCAGCTTGGAGGGACTTAACTATGGCTACACCTTC. Amino acids: CASSLEGLNYGYTF. The rearrangement links TRBV5-1 to TRBJ1-2; possibly TRBD1 for D (5 bases). CDR3 length: 14 amino acids. CDR1 and CDR2 (germline): SGHRS, YFSETQ. The V gene lost 0 bases and the J gene lost 1 base, with 7 bases spanning the gap.

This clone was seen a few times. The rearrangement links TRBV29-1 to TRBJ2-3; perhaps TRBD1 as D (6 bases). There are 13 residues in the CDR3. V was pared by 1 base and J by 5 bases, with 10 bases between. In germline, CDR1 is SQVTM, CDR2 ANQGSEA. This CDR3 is CSVEVGGGDTQYF. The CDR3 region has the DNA TGCAGCGTTGAAGTTGGGGGCGGAGATACGCAGTATTTT.

CDR3 DNA: TGCAGCGGTCAGGGAACCGATGGCTACACCTTC. Its protein product is CSGQGTDGYTF. J is TRBJ1-2 and V is TRBV29-1; maybe TRBD1 (5 bases). CDR1 is SQVTM, CDR2 ANQGSEA, per germline. The V gene lost 7 bases and the J gene lost 6 bases, with 12 bases spanning the gap. The CDR3 sequence is 11 residues long.

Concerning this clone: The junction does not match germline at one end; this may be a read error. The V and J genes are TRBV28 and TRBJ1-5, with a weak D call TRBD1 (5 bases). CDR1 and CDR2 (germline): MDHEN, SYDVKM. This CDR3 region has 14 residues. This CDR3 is CASSLGGANQPRHF. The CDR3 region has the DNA TGTGCCAGCAGTTTAGGTGGGGCTAATCAGCCCCGGCATTTT.

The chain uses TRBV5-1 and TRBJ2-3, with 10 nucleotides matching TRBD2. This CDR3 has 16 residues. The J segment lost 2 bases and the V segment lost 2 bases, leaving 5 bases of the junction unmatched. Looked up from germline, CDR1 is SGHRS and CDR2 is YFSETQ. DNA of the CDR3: TGCGCCAGCAGCTTCGGACTAGCGGAATACACAGATACGCAGTATTTT. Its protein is CASSFGLAEYTDTQYF.

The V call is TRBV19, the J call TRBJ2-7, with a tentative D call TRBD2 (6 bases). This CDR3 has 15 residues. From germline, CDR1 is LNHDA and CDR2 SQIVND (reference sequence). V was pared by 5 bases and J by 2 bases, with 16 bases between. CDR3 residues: CASSSRGRETYEQYF. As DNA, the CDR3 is TGTGCCAGTAGTTCGCGGGGACGGGAGACCTACGAGCAGTACTTC.

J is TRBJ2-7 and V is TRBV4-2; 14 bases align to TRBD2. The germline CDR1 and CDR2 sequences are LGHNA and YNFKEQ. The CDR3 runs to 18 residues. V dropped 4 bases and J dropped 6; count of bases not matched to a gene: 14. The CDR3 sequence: CASSPTSGRARFNFEQYF. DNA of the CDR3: TGTGCCAGCAGCCCGACTAGCGGGAGGGCCCGATTTAATTTCGAGCAGTACTTC.

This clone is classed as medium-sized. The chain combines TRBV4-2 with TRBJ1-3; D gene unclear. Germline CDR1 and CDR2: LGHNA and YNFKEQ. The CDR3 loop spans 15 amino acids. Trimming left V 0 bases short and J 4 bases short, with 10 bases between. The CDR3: CASSQELSGGNTIYF. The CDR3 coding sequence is TGTGCCAGCAGCCAAGAATTGTCGGGAGGAAACACCATATATTTT.

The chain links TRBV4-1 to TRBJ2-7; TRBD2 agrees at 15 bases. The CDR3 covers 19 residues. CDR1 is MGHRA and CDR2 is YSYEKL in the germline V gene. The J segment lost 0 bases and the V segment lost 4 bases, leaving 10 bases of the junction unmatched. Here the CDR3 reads CASSPWGLAGGGDSYEQYF. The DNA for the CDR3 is TGCGCCAGCAGCCCCTGGGGACTAGCGGGAGGTGGGGACTCCTACGAGCAGTACTTC.

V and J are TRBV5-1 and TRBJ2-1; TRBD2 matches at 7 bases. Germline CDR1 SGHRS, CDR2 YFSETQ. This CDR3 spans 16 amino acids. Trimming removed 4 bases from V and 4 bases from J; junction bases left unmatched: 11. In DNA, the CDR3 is TGCGCCAGCAGCCCTGGAGGGAGGGGCCTATACAATGAGCAGTTCTTC. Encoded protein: CASSPGGRGLYNEQFF.

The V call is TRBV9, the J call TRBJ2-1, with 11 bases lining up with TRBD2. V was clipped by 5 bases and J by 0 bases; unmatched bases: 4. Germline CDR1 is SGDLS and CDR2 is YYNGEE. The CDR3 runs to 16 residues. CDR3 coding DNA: TGTGCCAGCAGTCCTCTAGCGGGGGGCTCCTACAATGAGCAGTTCTTC. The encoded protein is CASSPLAGGSYNEQFF.

CDR3 in DNA: TGTGCCACCTATTTACAGGGGGGACCTAACTATGGCTACACCTTC. This translates into CATYLQGGPNYGYTF. The rearrangement joins TRBV6-1 to TRBJ1-2, with 8 bases fitting TRBD1. There are 15 residues in the CDR3. The germline CDR1 and CDR2 sequences are MNHNS and SASEGT. The trim removed 10 bases at V and 0 bases at J, leaving 10 bases unmatched.

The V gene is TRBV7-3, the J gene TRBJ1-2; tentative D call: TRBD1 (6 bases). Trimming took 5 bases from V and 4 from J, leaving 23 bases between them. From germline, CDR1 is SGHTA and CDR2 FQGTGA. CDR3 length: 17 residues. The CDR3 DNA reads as TGTGCCAGCAGCCACATCCACTTAACAGGGATTGGCTATGGCTACACCTTC. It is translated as CASSHIHLTGIGYGYTF.

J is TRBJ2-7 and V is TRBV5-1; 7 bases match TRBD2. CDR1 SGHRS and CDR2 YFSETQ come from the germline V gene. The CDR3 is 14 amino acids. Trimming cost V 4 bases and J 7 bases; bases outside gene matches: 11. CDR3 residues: CASSPFPREGEQYF. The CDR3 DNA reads TGCGCCAGCAGCCCCTTCCCCAGGGAGGGTGAGCAGTACTTC.

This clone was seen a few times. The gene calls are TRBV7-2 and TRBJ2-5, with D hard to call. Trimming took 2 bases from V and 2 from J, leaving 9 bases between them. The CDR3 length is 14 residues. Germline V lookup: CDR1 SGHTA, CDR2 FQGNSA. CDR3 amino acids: CASSLWSGQETQYF. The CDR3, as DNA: TGTGCCAGCAGCTTATGGTCAGGTCAAGAGACCCAGTACTTC.

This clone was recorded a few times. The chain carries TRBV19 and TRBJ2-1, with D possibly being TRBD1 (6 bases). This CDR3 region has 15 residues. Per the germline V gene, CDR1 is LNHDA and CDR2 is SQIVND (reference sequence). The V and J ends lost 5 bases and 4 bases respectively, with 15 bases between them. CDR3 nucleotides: TGTGCCAGTAGTGCACAGGGCTCTCCTTACAATGAGCAGTTCTTC. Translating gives CASSAQGSPYNEQFF.

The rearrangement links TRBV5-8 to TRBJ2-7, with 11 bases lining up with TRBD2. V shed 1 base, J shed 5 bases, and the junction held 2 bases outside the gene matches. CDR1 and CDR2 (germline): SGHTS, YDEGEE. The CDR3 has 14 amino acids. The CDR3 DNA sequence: TGTGCCAGCAGCTTGCTAGCGGGGGGTCACGAGCAGTACTTC. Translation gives CASSLLAGGHEQYF.